This T cell receptor beta chain was retrieved from a study of blood T cell repertoires in COVID-19. On the study more broadly: COVID-19 samples, acute and convalescent, were from the United States, Italy and Spain.

V shed 5 bases and J shed 5 bases, with 15 bases lying between them. Germline V gene data show CDR1 as MNHEY and CDR2 as SVGAGI. The CDR3 loop spans 14 amino acids. Measured with immunoSEQ multiplex PCR; TCRdb has only the in-frame clones, and not every one. In the table there are around 100,000 clones, around 87% of which are singletons. This receptor was identified in a woman in her 30s with acute or convalescent COVID-19. The V call is TRBV6-5, the J call TRBJ1-1, with a weak D call TRBD1 (6 bases). The sample taken for sequencing was peripheral blood. The CDR3 reads CASSTRDIATEAFF. As DNA, the CDR3 is TGTGCCAGCAGTACCCGGGACATAGCGACTGAAGCTTTCTTT.